The text below deals with one T cell receptor (beta chain). Its specificity is not known. This sample was included in a study of T cell responses to AZD1222 COVID-19 vaccine. This CDR3 has 15 amino acids. J was trimmed by 1 base and V by 2 bases; bases with no gene match: 1. CDR1 is SGHTA and CDR2 is FQGTGA in the germline V gene. Overall study results and limits: It was only five to seven AZD1222 recipients who were seropositive at baseline. Donors in the cohort were predominantly white British and more often female, and clonal diversity was possibly underestimated. Only after the peak T cell response were repertoires sampled.

Produced via immunoSEQ multiplex PCR; TCRdb's table is partial and in-frame only. This sample yields about 84,000 clones, of which 87% are seen a single time; 1.5% belongs to the top ten. Sample: peripheral blood, taken on day 0 of AZD1222 vaccination. This chain connects TRBV7-3 to TRBJ2-2; 7 bases map to TRBD2. The sequence derives from an adult in good health. The CDR3 sequence: CASSLGGGNTGELFF. CDR3 DNA: TGTGCCAGCAGCTTAGGCGGGGGGAACACCGGGGAGCTGTTTTTT.